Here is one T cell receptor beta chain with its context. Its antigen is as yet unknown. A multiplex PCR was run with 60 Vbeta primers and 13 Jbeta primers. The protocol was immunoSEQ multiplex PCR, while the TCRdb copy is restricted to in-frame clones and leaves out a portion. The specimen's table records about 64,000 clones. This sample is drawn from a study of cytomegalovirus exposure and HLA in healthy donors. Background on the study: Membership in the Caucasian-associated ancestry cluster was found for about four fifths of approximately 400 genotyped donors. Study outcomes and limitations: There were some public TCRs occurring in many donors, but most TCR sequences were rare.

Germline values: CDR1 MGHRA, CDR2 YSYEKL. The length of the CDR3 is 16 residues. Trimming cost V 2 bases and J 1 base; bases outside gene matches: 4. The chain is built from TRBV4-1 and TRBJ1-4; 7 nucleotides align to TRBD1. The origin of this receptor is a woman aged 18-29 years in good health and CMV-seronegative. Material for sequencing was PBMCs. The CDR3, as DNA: TGCGCCAGCAGCCAACCTTCAGGGGGAACTAATGAAAAACTGTTTTTT. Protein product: CASSQPSGGTNEKLFF.